The 26 T cell receptor beta chains below come from one sample, sequenced in a study of T cells in localized non-small cell lung cancer. Produced via immunoSEQ multiplex PCR; TCRdb's table is partial and in-frame only. The data contain around 1,800 clones, about 23% of them seen just once; the ten biggest clones take up about 14%. The sequences come from normal lung tissue next to the tumor, collected before any cancer treatment. Receptor source: a female donor older than 55 with stage II lung adenocarcinoma.

This clone was observed a handful of times. The CDR3 loop reads CAGTGPGDTEAFF. The CDR3 DNA reads TGTGCCGGAACGGGACCGGGGGACACTGAAGCTTTCTTT. The rearrangement links TRBV7-2 to TRBJ1-1; D might be TRBD1 (5 bases). The CDR3 is made up of 13 amino acids. The V gene lost 11 bases and the J gene lost 3 bases, with 16 bases spanning the gap. Germline V gene data show CDR1 as SGHTA and CDR2 as FQGNSA.

V is TRBV7-6 and J is TRBJ2-7; 8 positions agree with TRBD1. Germline V gene lookup returns CDR1 SGHVS and CDR2 FNYEAQ. Trimming removed 5 bases from V and 3 bases from J; junction bases left unmatched: 6. This CDR3 has 14 residues. This chain's CDR3 is CASSPGQGIYEQYF. The CDR3 DNA sequence: TGTGCCAGCAGCCCAGGACAGGGAATCTACGAGCAGTACTTC. Drawing the rest from reference TRBV7-6 and TRBJ2-7, the complete variable domain is GAGVSQSPRYKVTKRGQDVALRCDPISGHVSLYWYRQALGQGPEFLTYFNYEAQQDKSGLPNDRFSAERPEGSISTLTIQRTEQRDSAMYRCASSPGQGIYEQYFGPGTRLTVT.

Sample share makes this clone medium-sized. In nucleotides, the CDR3 is TGTGCCAGCAGCTTAGGGACAATGAATTCACCCCTCCACTTT. This codes for CASSLGTMNSPLHF. V gene TRBV11-3 combines with J gene TRBJ1-6; tentative D call: TRBD1 (5 bases). The CDR3 runs to 14 residues. Trimming left V 1 base short and J 7 bases short, with 8 bases between. Germline loops: CDR1 SGHNT, CDR2 YENEEA.

The chain is built from TRBV25-1 and TRBJ2-7, with D perhaps TRBD2 (5 bases). CDR3 length equals 14 residues. Germline V gene data show CDR1 as MGHDK and CDR2 as SYGVNS. Trimming removed 7 bases at V and 2 bases at J, with 15 bases between. DNA for the CDR3: TGTGCCAGCAAATCCCTGGGAGCGACCTACGAGCAGTACTTC. Amino acid sequence: CASKSLGATYEQYF.

The CDR3 DNA follows: TGTGCCAGCAGATCACCAGGGGGCCCCTTTGTTTGGACTGAAGCTTTCTTT. It codes for CASRSPGGPFVWTEAFF. J is TRBJ1-1 and V is TRBV28, with 8 bases that match TRBD1. The CDR3 runs to 17 residues. V gave up 6 bases and J gave up 5 bases; unmatched junction bases: 17. Germline V gene data show CDR1 as MDHEN and CDR2 as SYDVKM.

The chain links TRBV4-1 to TRBJ2-2, with 11 bases that match TRBD2. Per germline, CDR1 MGHRA and CDR2 YSYEKL. This CDR3 spans 15 amino acids. Trimming removed 5 bases from V and 6 bases from J; junction bases left unmatched: 5. CDR3 coding DNA: TGCGCCAGCAGCGTAGCGGGGGGGCTGGCCGGGGAGCTGTTTTTT. Translated, it gives CASSVAGGLAGELFF.

The chain employs TRBV19 and TRBJ1-2; 7 bases map to TRBD1. V shed 3 bases, J shed 5 bases, and the junction held 3 bases outside the gene matches. Germline CDR1 and CDR2: LNHDA and SQIVND (reference sequence). CDR3 size: 13 residues. CDR3 nucleotides: TGTGCCAGTAGTATCGCCAGGGGGTATGGCTACACCTTC. It translates to CASSIARGYGYTF.

V is TRBV6-8 and J is TRBJ1-1; D is unclear. Trimming removed 6 bases at V and 5 bases at J, with 10 bases between. CDR3 size: 12 residues. The germline V gene encodes CDR1 MNHGY and CDR2 SAAAGT. CDR3 coding DNA: TGTGCCAGCAGCCGAACGGGGACTGAAGCTTTCTTT. It codes for CASSRTGTEAFF.

The DNA of the CDR3 is TGTGCCAGCAGCGTAGGGGTGGGCGGGGTAACTGAAGCTTTCTTT. Translating it yields CASSVGVGGVTEAFF. The chain combines TRBV9 with TRBJ1-1; D is unresolved. The germline CDR1 and CDR2 sequences are SGDLS and YYNGEE. Deletions cut 0 bases from V and 5 bases from J, with 14 bases between. The CDR3 is 15 amino acids.

This clone was observed a handful of times. CDR3 DNA sequence: TGTGCCAGCAGGGATGGGCGTATTTCCTACAATGAGCAGTTCTTC. It codes for CASRDGRISYNEQFF. This chain joins TRBV11-3 and TRBJ2-1, with unresolved D. CDR1 and CDR2 (germline): SGHNT, YENEEA. The CDR3 has 15 amino acids. V was shortened by 6 bases and J by 1 base, with 13 bases between the two germline ends. The full variable domain, completed using reference TRBV11-3 and TRBJ2-1, is EAGVVQSPRYKIIEKKQPVAFWCNPISGHNTLYWYLQNLGQGPELLIRYENEEAVDDSQLPKDRFSAERLKGVDSTLKIQPAELGDSAVYLCASRDGRISYNEQFFGPGTRLTVL.

This clone was seen more than once but under ten times. V and J are TRBV11-3 and TRBJ2-1; TRBD2 is a possible D gene (6 bases). With 6 bases removed from V and 4 bases from J, the gap between germline ends came to 13 bases. CDR3 size: 14 residues. Germline values: CDR1 SGHNT, CDR2 YENEEA. In nucleotides, the CDR3 is TGTGCCAGCAGTTCGGGGGTACGGTACAATGAGCAGTTCTTC. Protein sequence: CASSSGVRYNEQFF.

This clone was counted between two and nine times. The chain uses TRBV6-8 and TRBJ1-3, with TRBD1 as a possible D gene (5 bases). With 2 bases removed from V and 0 bases from J, the gap between germline ends came to 5 bases. Germline CDR1 and CDR2: MNHGY and SAAAGT. The CDR3 extends over 14 amino acids. DNA for the CDR3: TGTGCCAGCAGTTACGACAGCTCTGGAAACACCATATATTTT. It is translated as CASSYDSSGNTIYF.

This clone came up a few times. This chain uses TRBV11-3 with TRBJ2-7, with D uncertain. Trimming removed 0 bases from V and 2 bases from J, with 14 bases in between. The CDR3 runs to 16 residues. Germline-derived CDR1 and CDR2 are SGHNT and YENEEA. The CDR3 sequence: CASSLDLGVGTYEQYF. CDR3 DNA sequence: TGTGCCAGCAGCTTAGATTTAGGCGTTGGGACCTACGAGCAGTACTTC.

The J gene is TRBJ2-2, the V gene TRBV11-3; the D is unclear. Looked up from germline, CDR1 is SGHNT and CDR2 is YENEEA. The CDR3 has 14 residues. V shed 3 bases and J shed 0 bases, with 5 bases lying between them. This CDR3 is CASSLGSNTGELFF. The DNA of the CDR3 is TGTGCCAGCAGCTTGGGCTCGAACACCGGGGAGCTGTTTTTT.

By share, this clone ranks as large. This chain uses TRBV16 with TRBJ1-1; 8 positions agree with TRBD1. The trim removed 2 bases at V and 8 bases at J, leaving 4 bases unmatched. This CDR3 spans 13 amino acids. CDR1 and CDR2 (germline): KGHSY, FQNENV. DNA of the CDR3: TGTGCCAGCAGCCAAACAAGACAGGGGGAAGCTTTCTTT. It translates to CASSQTRQGEAFF.

DNA of the CDR3: TGTGCCAGTAGTCGGGACAGGGGACCCGGTGGCTATGGCTACACCTTC. It is translated as CASSRDRGPGGYGYTF. The chain has TRBV19 and TRBJ1-2, with TRBD1 identical over 10 bases. Losses at the gene ends were 5 bases for V and 4 bases for J; bases not matched to a gene: 10. The CDR3 is 16 amino acids. Per germline, CDR1 LNHDA and CDR2 SQIVND (reference sequence). The variable domain in full, with the rest retrieved from reference TRBV19 and TRBJ1-2, is DGGITQSPKYLFRKEGQNVTLSCEQNLNHDAMYWYRQDPGQGLRLIYYSQIVNDFQKGDIAEGYSVSREKKESFPLTVTSAQKNPTAFYLCASSRDRGPGGYGYTFGSGTRLTVV.

The rearrangement links TRBV28 to TRBJ2-3; TRBD2 is a possible D gene (6 bases). Trimming pared 3 bases from V and 1 base from J, leaving 8 bases between. Germline V gene data show CDR1 as MDHEN and CDR2 as SYDVKM. This CDR3 contains 14 residues. As DNA, the CDR3 is TGTGCCAGCAGTTTTGTAGCGGGCACAGATACGCAGTATTTT. It specifies CASSFVAGTDTQYF.

This clone has more than one count but fewer than ten. V usage is TRBV19 and J usage is TRBJ2-7, with D possibly being TRBD1 (6 bases). The germline gives CDR1 LNHDA, CDR2 SQIVND (reference sequence). V was pared by 1 base and J by 7 bases, with 11 bases between. The CDR3 consists of 13 residues. CDR3 residues: CASSIGTATEQYF. Written as DNA, the CDR3 is TGTGCCAGTAGTATAGGGACAGCGACGGAGCAGTACTTC.

V and J are TRBV11-3 and TRBJ2-7; TRBD1 might be the D (7 bases). Trimming took 5 bases from V and 2 from J, leaving 16 bases between them. The germline V gene encodes CDR1 SGHNT and CDR2 YENEEA. This CDR3 is 15 amino acids long. CDR3 DNA: TGTGCCAGCAGCCCCGCGGGACAGTTAACCTACGAGCAGTACTTC. Translated, it gives CASSPAGQLTYEQYF.

A few counts support this clone. V gene TRBV11-3 combines with J gene TRBJ2-2; 8 bases are shared with TRBD2. The CDR3 has 16 residues. V shed 6 bases and J 4 bases; nucleotides not matched to a gene: 10. Germline lookup yields CDR1 SGHNT and CDR2 YENEEA. The CDR3 protein is CASSIYAGGATGELFF. CDR3 nucleotide sequence: TGTGCCAGCAGTATATATGCGGGAGGAGCCACCGGGGAGCTGTTTTTT.

The DNA of the CDR3 is TGTGCCAGTTATCCACAGGGTAGTATGGGCACTGAAGCTTTCTTT. It translates to CASYPQGSMGTEAFF. The V call is TRBV19, the J call TRBJ1-1; D is possibly TRBD1 (6 bases). Trimming pared 8 bases from V and 4 bases from J, leaving 20 bases between. CDR1 and CDR2 from the germline V gene are LNHDA and SQIVND (reference sequence). CDR3 length equals 15 residues.

The V and J genes are TRBV11-3 and TRBJ2-1; 9 bases line up with TRBD1. Germline lookup yields CDR1 SGHNT and CDR2 YENEEA. The J segment lost 0 bases and the V segment lost 5 bases, leaving 5 bases of the junction unmatched. The CDR3 loop spans 16 amino acids. The CDR3 sequence: CASSRMTGGSYNEQFF. In DNA, the CDR3 is TGTGCCAGCAGCCGAATGACAGGGGGCTCCTACAATGAGCAGTTCTTC.

There are a few counts of this clone. The rearrangement joins TRBV7-1 to TRBJ2-1, with a weak D call TRBD1 (6 bases). TRBV7-1 is flagged as an ORF with uncertain function. The V and J ends lost 4 bases and 11 bases respectively, with 15 bases between them. This CDR3 contains 13 residues. The DNA of the CDR3 is TGTGCCAGCAGCTTAGACAGGTATGGGAAGCAGTTCTTC. Protein: CASSLDRYGKQFF.

The chain couples TRBV6-8 to TRBJ2-1, with 8 bases fitting TRBD2. V shed 0 bases, J shed 8 bases, and the junction held 6 bases outside the gene matches. This CDR3 comprises 15 residues. Germline CDR1 is MNHGY and CDR2 is SAAAGT. The chain's CDR3 is CASSYSGLAGHEQFF. Written as DNA, the CDR3 is TGTGCCAGCAGTTACTCCGGGCTAGCGGGTCATGAGCAGTTCTTC.

By sample fraction, this clone is medium-sized. The V and J genes are TRBV11-3 and TRBJ2-1, with D perhaps matching TRBD1 or TRBD2 (5 bases each). Germline CDR1 SGHNT, CDR2 YENEEA. The germline V and J ends were trimmed by 2 bases and 8 bases, with 19 bases remaining between them. The CDR3 runs 16 residues. CDR3 in amino acids: CASSLLGTPKGDEQFF. In DNA form, the CDR3 reads TGTGCCAGCAGCTTACTTGGGACCCCTAAAGGAGATGAGCAGTTCTTC.

The chain carries TRBV30 and TRBJ1-1, with D hard to call. This CDR3 has 16 amino acids. Trimming took 0 bases from V and 2 from J, leaving 16 bases between them. Germline CDR1 GTSNPN, CDR2 SVGIG (reference sequence). CDR3 in DNA: TGTGCCTGGAGTGTATCGGCCAGCTCCTTTAACACTGAAGCTTTCTTT. Translating it yields CAWSVSASSFNTEAFF. The complete variable domain, with remaining parts taken from reference TRBV30 and TRBJ1-1, reads SQTIHQWPATLVQPVGSPLSLECTVEGTSNPNLYWYRQAAGRGLQLLFYSVGIGQISSEVPQNLSASRPQDRQFILSSKKLLLSDSGFYLCAWSVSASSFNTEAFFGQGTRLTVV.